The 27 T cell receptor beta chains in this list originate from one sample, sequenced in a study of blood T cell repertoires in COVID-19. Produced via immunoSEQ multiplex PCR; TCRdb's table is partial and in-frame only. The table has over 85,000 clones, approximately 82% seen once. Sequencing used peripheral blood. These receptors all stem from a woman older than 75 with acute or convalescent COVID-19.

The chain joins TRBV6-5 to TRBJ1-1; 7 nucleotides match TRBD1. With V trimmed by 5 bases and J by 7 bases, 4 bases remained unmatched. The CDR3 runs 12 residues. The V gene's germline CDR1 is MNHEY and CDR2 SVGAGI. CDR3 amino acids: CASSTRDSEAFF. CDR3 nucleotide sequence: TGTGCCAGCAGTACCCGGGACAGTGAAGCTTTCTTT.

V is TRBV3-1 (or the pseudogene TRBV3-2) and J is TRBJ2-1; 7 nucleotides line up with TRBD1. The CDR3 is 17 amino acids. Germline CDR1 and CDR2: LGHDT and YNNKEL (reference sequence). Germline trimming cut 1 base from V and 4 bases from J; bases unmatched to any gene: 10. CDR3 DNA sequence: TGTGCCAGCAGCCAAGTATCGAGGGGGCGAGGGTACAATGAGCAGTTCTTC. It encodes CASSQVSRGRGYNEQFF.

This chain joins TRBV11-2 and TRBJ1-6, with D hard to call. The CDR3 consists of 18 residues. Trimming stripped 4 bases from V and 5 bases from J, with 21 bases between. CDR1 and CDR2 (germline): SGHAT, FQNNGV. As DNA, the CDR3 is TGTGCCAGCAGCTCGAGAAGCATTCACCTCTTAGATAATTCACCCCTCCACTTT. This translates into CASSSRSIHLLDNSPLHF.

V is TRBV12-3 or TRBV12-4 and J is TRBJ1-1; no clear D gene. The length of the CDR3 is 13 residues. With 3 bases removed from V and 6 bases from J, the gap between germline ends came to 11 bases. CDR3 nucleotide sequence: TGTGCCAGCAGTTTTGGGTTCGGGGCTGAAGCTTTCTTT. This codes for CASSFGFGAEAFF.

CDR3: CATSGLAGTGELFF. The CDR3 DNA reads as TGTGCCACCTCGGGACTAGCGGGCACCGGGGAGCTGTTTTTT. The V gene is TRBV25-1, the J gene TRBJ2-2; TRBD2 aligns across 12 bases. J gave up 4 bases and V 10 bases, and 4 bases lay outside the gene matches. The CDR3 runs 14 residues. Germline CDR1 reads MGHDK; CDR2 reads SYGVNS.

V is TRBV11-2 and J is TRBJ1-1, with 7 nucleotides matching TRBD1. The CDR3 contains 15 residues. V gave up 4 bases and J gave up 4 bases; unmatched junction bases: 9. CDR1 is SGHAT, CDR2 FQNNGV, per germline. CDR3 amino acids: CASSYQGQGGTEAFF. As DNA, the CDR3 is TGTGCCAGCAGCTACCAGGGTCAGGGGGGCACTGAAGCTTTCTTT.

The chain uses TRBV28 and TRBJ1-4, with D possibly TRBD1 on 5 matching bases. CDR1 MDHEN and CDR2 SYDVKM come from the germline V gene. V was cut by 3 bases and J by 9 bases, with 14 bases left in between. CDR3 length: 14 residues. The CDR3 DNA sequence: TGTGCCAGCAGTTTGGCAGGGATAGGGCAAAAACTGTTTTTT. This translates into CASSLAGIGQKLFF.

V usage is TRBV5-1 and J usage is TRBJ2-5; D is possibly TRBD1 (6 bases). V lost 4 bases to trimming and J lost 4 bases, with 14 bases between them. The CDR3 is 14 amino acids. The germline V gene encodes CDR1 SGHRS and CDR2 YFSETQ. In nucleotides, the CDR3 is TGCGCCAGCAGCCTTACAGGGAAAGGAGAGACCCAGTACTTC. This translates into CASSLTGKGETQYF. Filled out from reference TRBV5-1 and TRBJ2-5, the complete variable domain reads KAGVTQTPRYLIKTRGQQVTLSCSPISGHRSVSWYQQTPGQGLQFLFEYFSETQRNKGNFPGRFSGRQFSNSRSEMNVSTLELGDSALYLCASSLTGKGETQYFGPGTRLLVL.

This clone showed up just a few times. The chain links TRBV3-1 (or the pseudogene TRBV3-2) to TRBJ1-2; TRBD1 matches at 8 bases. The CDR3 contains 17 residues. Unmatched junction bases numbered 9, after V lost 3 bases and J lost 0 bases. Germline V gives CDR1 LGHDT, CDR2 YNNKEL (reference sequence). In DNA form, the CDR3 reads TGTGCCAGCAGCCATACAGGGGGAGGGCCAGCTAACTATGGCTACACCTTC. It yields the protein CASSHTGGGPANYGYTF.

The chain is built from TRBV11-2 and TRBJ2-5; 10 bases line up with TRBD1. Trimming cost V 6 bases and J 7 bases; bases outside gene matches: 5. The V gene's germline CDR1 is SGHAT and CDR2 FQNNGV. The CDR3 covers 13 residues. For the CDR3, the DNA is TGTGCCAGCAGTGGACAGGGGGAAGGGACCCAGTACTTC. Encoded protein: CASSGQGEGTQYF. Full variable domain (missing parts from reference TRBV11-2 and TRBJ2-5): EAGVAQSPRYKIIEKRQSVAFWCNPISGHATLYWYQQILGQGPKLLIQFQNNGVVDDSQLPKDRFSAERLKGVDSTLKIQPAKLEDSAVYLCASSGQGEGTQYFGPGTRLLVL.

This clone was counted between two and nine times. V usage is TRBV7-2 and J usage is TRBJ1-2; D may be TRBD1 (5 bases). From germline, CDR1 is SGHTA and CDR2 FQGNSA. V was trimmed by 5 bases and J by 2 bases, leaving 12 bases between them. CDR3 length equals 14 residues. The CDR3 nucleotides read TGTGCCAGCAGCACCCTGGGGCAGAACTATGGCTACACCTTC. Residues: CASSTLGQNYGYTF.

This rearrangement joins TRBV24-1 to TRBJ2-5, with D perhaps matching TRBD2 (6 bases). The CDR3 extends over 12 amino acids. Germline V lookup: CDR1 KGHDR, CDR2 SFDVKD. Trimming took 8 bases from V and 3 from J, leaving 9 bases between them. As DNA, the CDR3 is TGTGCCACCATCGGAGGGAAAGAGACCCAGTACTTC. Residues: CATIGGKETQYF.

The V gene is TRBV12-3 or TRBV12-4, the J gene TRBJ2-7, with 7 bases aligning to TRBD1. This CDR3 comprises 12 residues. J lost 9 bases, V lost 5 bases, and 7 bases had no gene match. Here the CDR3 reads CASSIQGLVQYF. The CDR3 nucleotides read TGTGCCAGCAGTATACAGGGGCTTGTGCAGTACTTC.

The V and J genes are TRBV18 and TRBJ2-1; D call uncertain. V shed 8 bases and J shed 4 bases, with 21 bases lying between them. The V gene's germline CDR1 is KGHSH and CDR2 LQKENI. The CDR3 covers 16 residues. DNA of the CDR3: TGTGCCAGCCGAGACTCGCCCGGATCCTTATACAATGAGCAGTTCTTC. Amino acids: CASRDSPGSLYNEQFF.

The rearrangement uses TRBV27 and TRBJ2-7; D gene uncertain. Germline values: CDR1 MNHEY, CDR2 SMNVEV (reference sequence). The CDR3 runs to 13 residues. V dropped 5 bases and J dropped 3 bases, with 11 bases sitting between them. The CDR3 bases are TGTGCCAGCAGTGGCGGTTCCTACTACGAGCAGTACTTC. This gives the protein CASSGGSYYEQYF.

The genes are TRBV9 and TRBJ2-7; 9 bases are a match to TRBD2. V shed 0 bases and J 3 bases; nucleotides not matched to a gene: 7. The CDR3 is 16 residues long. Germline V gene lookup returns CDR1 SGDLS and CDR2 YYNGEE. The CDR3 DNA sequence: TGTGCCAGCAGCGTAGGAGCTAGCGGGGTGATCTACGAGCAGTACTTC. It yields the protein CASSVGASGVIYEQYF.

This chain joins TRBV5-4 and TRBJ2-5; TRBD2 matches 10 bases. The CDR3 loop spans 16 amino acids. CDR1 is SGHNT, CDR2 YYREEE, per germline (reference sequence). V lost 0 bases to trimming and J lost 5 bases; unmatched junction nucleotides: 7. In DNA, the CDR3 is TGTGCCAGCAGCTTGGCGAGCGGGGGGGCGGATGAGACCCAGTACTTC. It specifies CASSLASGGADETQYF.

The V call is TRBV28, the J call TRBJ2-7; a possible D gene is TRBD1 (6 bases). The V gene lost 3 bases and the J gene lost 5 bases, with 14 bases spanning the gap. This CDR3 spans 14 amino acids. In germline, CDR1 is MDHEN, CDR2 SYDVKM. The CDR3 DNA is TGTGCCAGCAGTTTGACAGGCTTAGAAAACGAGCAGTACTTC. Residues: CASSLTGLENEQYF. The full variable domain, in which reference TRBV28 and TRBJ2-7 provide the parts outside the CDR3, is DVKVTQSSRYLVKRTGEKVFLECVQDMDHENMFWYRQDPGLGLRLIYFSYDVKMKEKGDIPEGYSVSREKKERFSLILESASTNQTSMYLCASSLTGLENEQYFGPGTRLTVT.

The chain employs TRBV5-1 and TRBJ1-2, with 10 positions matching TRBD1. Germline V gives CDR1 SGHRS, CDR2 YFSETQ. This CDR3 is 15 amino acids long. The V and J ends lost 4 bases and 5 bases, in that order; junction bases with no gene match: 8. The CDR3 spells CASSATTGGEYGYTF. The CDR3 DNA follows: TGCGCCAGCAGCGCCACGACAGGGGGCGAATATGGCTACACCTTC.

This clone came up once. V gene TRBV19 combines with J gene TRBJ1-1; no reliable D call. V dropped 6 bases and J dropped 2 bases, with 13 bases sitting between them. The CDR3 has 14 amino acids. Looked up from germline, CDR1 is LNHDA and CDR2 is SQIVND (reference sequence). The CDR3 protein is CASRKFGVNTEAFF. CDR3 in DNA: TGTGCCAGTAGGAAATTCGGGGTTAACACTGAAGCTTTCTTT.

The V gene is TRBV10-1, the J gene TRBJ2-1; 9 bases are a match to TRBD1. J lost 9 bases, V lost 6 bases, and 6 bases had no gene match. Per the germline V gene, CDR1 is WNHNN and CDR2 is SYGVQD (reference sequence). This CDR3 comprises 13 residues. In nucleotides, the CDR3 is TGCGCCAGCAGCGGGACAGGGATTAGTGAGCAGTTCTTC. This sequence encodes CASSGTGISEQFF.

DNA for the CDR3: TGCAGCGTTACCCGATCCCGGGGGGACCCTGAAGCTTTCTTT. This gives the protein CSVTRSRGDPEAFF. This chain joins TRBV29-1 and TRBJ1-1; TRBD1 might be the D (5 bases). This CDR3 has 14 residues. From germline, CDR1 is SQVTM and CDR2 ANQGSEA. Trimming removed 5 bases at V and 6 bases at J, with 19 bases between. The full variable domain, in which reference TRBV29-1 and TRBJ1-1 provide the parts outside the CDR3, is SAVISQKPSRDICQRGTSLTIQCQVDSQVTMMFWYRQQPGQSLTLIATANQGSEATYESGFVIDKFPISRPNLTFSTLTVSNMSPEDSSIYLCSVTRSRGDPEAFFGQGTRLTVV.

The rearrangement uses TRBV18 and TRBJ1-1, with D possibly being TRBD1 (6 bases). There are 15 residues in the CDR3. Germline CDR1 reads KGHSH; CDR2 reads LQKENI. V lost 3 bases and J 5 bases, leaving 16 bases between the germline ends. The CDR3 spells CASSPRAGDGTEAFF. In DNA form, the CDR3 reads TGTGCCAGCTCACCTCGTGCAGGGGACGGTACTGAAGCTTTCTTT. Filled out from reference TRBV18 and TRBJ1-1, the complete variable domain reads NAGVMQNPRHLVRRRGQEARLRCSPMKGHSHVYWYRQLPEEGLKFMVYLQKENIIDESGMPKERFSAEFPKEGPSILRIQQVVRGDSAAYFCASSPRAGDGTEAFFGQGTRLTVV.

V gene TRBV14 combines with J gene TRBJ2-2; 10 positions agree with TRBD2. Losses at the gene ends were 4 bases for V and 1 base for J; bases not matched to a gene: 0. In germline, CDR1 is SGHDN, CDR2 FVKESK. The CDR3 spans 15 residues. CDR3 coding DNA: TGTGCCAGCAGCCGGACTAGCGGGAACACCGGGGAGCTGTTTTTT. This sequence encodes CASSRTSGNTGELFF.

This clone was seen a handful of times. The CDR3 sequence: CASSIMEGRTNEKLFF. The CDR3 bases are TGTGCCAGCTCAATCATGGAGGGACGTACTAATGAAAAACTGTTTTTT. This sequence joins TRBV18 and TRBJ1-4; a weak D match, TRBD1 (5 bases). V was pared by 5 bases and J by 2 bases, with 15 bases between. This CDR3 spans 16 amino acids. Germline CDR1 is KGHSH and CDR2 is LQKENI.

The chain is built from TRBV28 and TRBJ2-3, with D unresolved. V lost 10 bases and J lost 4, with 9 bases in between. There are 11 residues in the CDR3. Per the germline V gene, CDR1 is MDHEN and CDR2 is SYDVKM. The CDR3 bases are TGTGCCACCAGATCTCCAGATACGCAGTATTTT. It yields the protein CATRSPDTQYF.

The V and J genes are TRBV29-1 and TRBJ2-1, with TRBD2 as a possible D gene (6 bases). The CDR3 is 13 residues long. V gave up 7 bases and J gave up 3 bases, with 13 bases separating them. The germline V gene has CDR1 SQVTM and CDR2 ANQGSEA. CDR3 loop: CSDRDSLYNEQFF. CDR3 nucleotide sequence: TGCAGCGACCGGGACTCCCTCTACAATGAGCAGTTCTTC.